This TCR beta chain was found in a study of technical replicates of blood from a few donors. Sequencing used immunoSEQ multiplex PCR; TCRdb keeps in-frame clones, though not all of them. In the table there are 75,000 to 100,000 clones, around nine tenths of which are singletons. The V and J ends lost 5 bases and 6 bases, in that order; junction bases with no gene match: 2. Germline V gene sequence: CDR1 SGHTA, CDR2 FQGTGA. This CDR3 has 14 amino acids. The sequence came from a human donor in good health. V usage is TRBV7-3 and J usage is TRBJ2-3; 13 bases line up with TRBD2. Specimen: T cells isolated from PBMCs. The CDR3 loop is CASSLGLAGDTQYF. The CDR3 nucleotides read TGTGCCAGCAGCCTGGGACTAGCGGGGGATACGCAGTATTTT. Using reference TRBV7-3 and TRBJ2-3 for the parts outside the CDR3, the full variable domain is GAGVSQTPSNKVTEKGKYVELRCDPISGHTALYWYRQSLGQGPEFLIYFQGTGAADDSGLPNDRFFAVRPEGSVSTLKIQRTERGDSAVYLCASSLGLAGDTQYFGPGTRLTVL.